The 23 T cell receptor beta chains reported below all come from one sample, sequenced in a study of graft-versus-host responses after intestinal transplantation. The protocol was immunoSEQ multiplex PCR, while the TCRdb copy is restricted to in-frame clones and leaves out a portion. The sample has tens of thousands of clones, more than 80% seen once. Source: PBMCs, taken 300 to 320 days after intestinal transplant. These TCRs come from a human patient who received an intestinal transplant, so some T cells may come from the graft donor.

The rearrangement links TRBV6-4 to TRBJ1-1; no clear D. The CDR3 has 13 amino acids. V dropped 3 bases and J dropped 0 bases, with 5 bases sitting between them. Per the germline V gene, CDR1 is MRHNA and CDR2 is SNTAGT. The CDR3 DNA is TGTGCCAGCAGTGAACAGTTGAACACTGAAGCTTTCTTT. It yields the protein CASSEQLNTEAFF.

This clone was detected a few times. The rearrangement uses TRBV14 and TRBJ1-2; the match to TRBD1 covers 9 bases. In germline, CDR1 is SGHDN, CDR2 FVKESK. CDR3 size: 13 residues. The trim removed 4 bases at V and 6 bases at J, leaving 3 bases unmatched. For the CDR3, the DNA is TGTGCCAGCAGCCCCCGACAGGGGGATGGCTACACCTTC. The encoded protein is CASSPRQGDGYTF.

This rearrangement joins TRBV19 to TRBJ2-5; D is perhaps TRBD1 (5 bases). Germline values: CDR1 LNHDA, CDR2 SQIVND (reference sequence). The CDR3 runs 17 residues. V lost 6 bases, J lost 0 bases, and 20 bases lay in between. The CDR3 here is CASSPLGAAWDQETQYF. CDR3 DNA: TGTGCCAGTAGCCCGCTAGGGGCAGCGTGGGACCAAGAGACCCAGTACTTC.

The CDR3 region has the DNA TGTGCCAGCAGCGTAGGACAGGGGGCAAGTTCACCCCTCCACTTT. Amino acid sequence: CASSVGQGASSPLHF. The J gene is TRBJ1-6, the V gene TRBV9, with TRBD1 matching 10 bases. The V gene's germline CDR1 is SGDLS and CDR2 YYNGEE. Trimming took 0 bases from V and 9 from J; bases not matched to a gene: 3. This CDR3 comprises 15 residues. Using reference TRBV9 and TRBJ1-6 for the parts outside the CDR3, the full variable domain is DSGVTQTPKHLITATGQRVTLRCSPRSGDLSVYWYQQSLDQGLQFLIQYYNGEERAKGNILERFSAQQFPDLHSELNLSSLELGDSALYFCASSVGQGASSPLHFGNGTRLTVT.

V gene TRBV29-1 combines with J gene TRBJ2-7, with 8 bases matching TRBD2. This CDR3 has 12 residues. V trimming: 7 bases; J trimming: 6 bases; junction bases outside the gene matches: 8. The germline V gene encodes CDR1 SQVTM and CDR2 ANQGSEA. CDR3 sequence (DNA): TGCAGCGCCCGGGGGGGGAGTGGCGAGCAGTACTTC. This translates into CSARGGSGEQYF.

The rearrangement joins TRBV30 to TRBJ2-7; 7 nucleotides agree with TRBD1. The germline V gene has CDR1 GTSNPN and CDR2 SVGIG (reference sequence). CDR3 length: 13 residues. Unmatched junction bases numbered 6, after V lost 4 bases and J lost 3 bases. CDR3 protein: CAWKVDRRYEQYF. The CDR3 nucleotides read TGTGCCTGGAAAGTGGACAGGCGCTACGAGCAGTACTTC.

The table lists this clone with a few counts. The chain joins TRBV2 to TRBJ1-1; D remains unclear. V lost 5 bases, J lost 0 bases, and 7 bases lay in between. This CDR3 is 13 amino acids long. Germline assignment: CDR1 SNHLY and CDR2 FYNNEI. In DNA form, the CDR3 reads TGTGCCAGCAGTCGACTCCTGAACACTGAAGCTTTCTTT. Its translation is CASSRLLNTEAFF. Looking up the rest from reference TRBV2 and TRBJ1-1 gives the full variable domain: EPEVTQTPSHQVTQMGQEVILRCVPISNHLYFYWYRQILGQKVEFLVSFYNNEISEKSEIFDDQFSVERPDGSNFTLKIRSTKLEDSAMYFCASSRLLNTEAFFGQGTRLTVV.

V is TRBV5-6 and J is TRBJ1-6; D uncertain. This CDR3 is built from 12 residues. Per germline, CDR1 SGHDT and CDR2 YYEEEE. Trimming pared 0 bases from V and 9 bases from J, leaving 4 bases between. CDR3 in DNA: TGTGCCAGCAGCTTGGGGACTTCACCCCTCCACTTT. Amino acid sequence: CASSLGTSPLHF.

V usage is TRBV5-1 and J usage is TRBJ1-1; TRBD1 might be the D (6 bases). From germline, CDR1 is SGHRS and CDR2 YFSETQ. The CDR3 length is 14 residues. V was clipped by 0 bases and J by 8 bases, with 14 bases between them. The CDR3 sequence: CASSLAGGQGEAFF. The CDR3 DNA follows: TGCGCCAGCAGCTTGGCCGGGGGCCAGGGAGAAGCTTTCTTT.

The V call is TRBV6-5, the J call TRBJ2-7; D may be TRBD2 (5 bases). The V gene's germline CDR1 is MNHEY and CDR2 SVGAGI. V was cut by 6 bases and J by 2 bases, with 8 bases left in between. The CDR3 is 12 amino acids. The CDR3, as DNA: TGTGCCAGCAGGACTACAACCTACGAGCAGTACTTC. As protein: CASRTTTYEQYF.

A few counts support this clone. The sample contains more than one DNA sequence encoding this CDR3. V is TRBV6-4 and J is TRBJ1-1; D is unclear. V lost 6 bases and J 0 bases, leaving 8 bases between the germline ends. Per the germline V gene, CDR1 is MRHNA and CDR2 is SNTAGT. The CDR3 totals 13 residues. CDR3: CASSAQLNTEAFF. In nucleotides, the CDR3 is TGTGCCAGCAGCGCACAATTGAACACTGAAGCTTTCTTT.

V and J are TRBV7-3 and TRBJ2-1, with D perhaps matching TRBD1 (5 bases). CDR1 SGHTA and CDR2 FQGTGA come from the germline V gene. The CDR3 runs to 15 residues. The V end was cut by 3 bases, the J end by 8 bases, with 17 bases between. The CDR3 protein is CASSLIGHRYDEQFF. The CDR3 nucleotides are TGTGCCAGCAGCTTGATCGGTCACAGGTATGATGAGCAGTTCTTC.

The rearrangement links TRBV18 to TRBJ1-4, with 7 positions matching TRBD1. The CDR3 length is 15 residues. Trimming removed 1 base from V and 6 bases from J; junction bases left unmatched: 5. In germline, CDR1 is KGHSH, CDR2 LQKENI. The CDR3 protein is CASSPQGARDEKLFF. CDR3 bases: TGTGCCAGCTCACCACAGGGGGCGAGGGATGAAAAACTGTTTTTT.

The chain recombines TRBV1 with TRBJ1-3. TRBV1 represents a pseudogene. The CDR3 has 18 residues. CDR3 sequence reads: CTSHSGTTGRPPRNTIYF. DNA for the CDR3: TGCACCAGCCACAGCGGGACAACAGGGCGGCCCCCTCGAAACACCATATATTTT.

This chain joins TRBV7-3 and TRBJ2-7; 9 nucleotides match TRBD1. CDR1 is SGHTA and CDR2 is FQGTGA in the germline V gene. This CDR3 is built from 13 residues. J gave up 6 bases and V 5 bases, and 5 bases lay outside the gene matches. The CDR3 region is CASSRTGVSEQYF. Here the CDR3 DNA reads TGTGCCAGCAGCCGGACAGGGGTGAGCGAGCAGTACTTC.

The rearrangement links TRBV2 to TRBJ1-4; tentatively, D is TRBD1 (6 bases). The length of the CDR3 is 14 residues. The ends were cut back, 7 bases at V and 8 bases at J, with 17 bases in the middle. The germline V gene encodes CDR1 SNHLY and CDR2 FYNNEI. Here the CDR3 reads CASMENRDSEKLFF. The CDR3 DNA follows: TGTGCCAGCATGGAAAACAGGGATTCCGAAAAACTGTTTTTT.

The rearrangement uses TRBV5-1 and TRBJ2-7, with 10 bases lining up with TRBD2. Germline assignment: CDR1 SGHRS and CDR2 YFSETQ. This CDR3 spans 15 amino acids. V lost 4 bases to trimming and J lost 2 bases; unmatched junction nucleotides: 6. The CDR3 reads CASSVGLALPYEQYF. The DNA for the CDR3 is TGCGCCAGCAGCGTGGGACTAGCGTTACCCTACGAGCAGTACTTC.

This clone was counted a single time. The chain uses TRBV2 and TRBJ2-7, with D perhaps given as TRBD1 or TRBD2 (7 bases each). V lost 11 bases and J 3 bases, leaving 17 bases between the germline ends. CDR1 is SNHLY and CDR2 is FYNNEI in the germline V gene. This CDR3 is built from 13 residues. The CDR3 loop reads CAAGGDKYYEQYF. The CDR3 coding sequence is TGTGCCGCAGGGGGGGACAAATACTACGAGCAGTACTTC.

Remarks on this clone: The junction departs from the called germline gene at one end, perhaps through a read error. This sequence joins TRBV7-7 and TRBJ2-3, with D perhaps TRBD2 (6 bases). This CDR3 has 16 residues. Germline CDR1 is SSHAT and CDR2 is FNYEAQ (reference sequence). The CDR3 DNA sequence: TGTGCTAGCAGCTTAGGTCCTAGCGCTAACACAGATACGCAGTATTTT. Translating gives CASSLGPSANTDTQYF.

J is TRBJ2-1 and V is TRBV18; 12 nucleotides agree with TRBD1. The CDR3 has 18 residues. CDR1 is KGHSH and CDR2 is LQKENI in the germline V gene. V lost 3 bases to trimming and J lost 4 bases; unmatched junction nucleotides: 10. As DNA, the CDR3 is TGTGCCAGCTCACCGGGACAGGGGGCGCCGGTAACTTACAATGAGCAGTTCTTC. It yields the protein CASSPGQGAPVTYNEQFF.

This rearrangement joins TRBV5-1 to TRBJ2-2, with TRBD2 matching over 8 bases. The CDR3 contains 15 residues. After removal of 5 bases from V and 3 bases from J, the junction contained 6 bases not matched to a gene. Germline V lookup: CDR1 SGHRS, CDR2 YFSETQ. This CDR3 is CASRGVAGYTGELFF. CDR3 DNA sequence: TGCGCCAGCAGGGGAGTAGCGGGATACACCGGGGAGCTGTTTTTT.

The rearrangement links TRBV28 to TRBJ1-5; perhaps TRBD1 as D (5 bases). The V gene's germline CDR1 is MDHEN and CDR2 SYDVKM. Trimming took 7 bases from V and 4 from J, leaving 23 bases between them. The CDR3 length is 17 residues. CDR3 region: CASTSITEDSGNQPQHF. CDR3 in DNA: TGTGCCAGCACCTCTATCACGGAGGACTCAGGGAATCAGCCCCAGCATTTT.

The chain has TRBV5-1 and TRBJ1-2; D is ambiguous. Germline V CDR1 and CDR2: SGHRS, YFSETQ. CDR3 length equals 13 residues. Trimming shortened V by 4 bases and J by 4 bases, and 11 bases separated the two germline ends. DNA of the CDR3: TGCGCCAGCAGCCTACAGTGGGGCTATGGCTACACCTTC. Translated: CASSLQWGYGYTF.